This T cell receptor (beta chain) is from a study of identical twins. With respect to this clonotype: Antigen: not known.

Each CDR3 protein gets one entry after TCRdb re-called the 5' RACE reads with MiXCR. The repertoire has roughly 540,000 distinct CDR3 sequences, 20% to 25% of them found once; the top ten carry 0.8% to 1%. Study results and limitations: Abundant beta clonotypes from cord blood bore fewer insertions; memory repertoires lacked this pattern. The models systematically underestimated how much out-of-frame TCR alpha was shared in monozygotic twins. Weaker excess sharing between twins was seen in beta out-of-frame sequences.

This CDR3 has 15 residues. The V segment lost 5 bases and the J segment 10 bases; nucleotides outside the gene matches: 15. Per the germline V gene, CDR1 is SGHTA and CDR2 is FQGNSA. This sample was also put to use in a study of T cells expressing NK-cell markers. That report notes: Whether expanded NKG2C+ T cell clones were HCMV specific stayed uncertain.

The genes are TRBV7-2 and TRBJ1-2, with TRBD1 matching 8 bases. The TCR sequence derives from a woman under 30 in good health. The sequenced sample was CD4+ T cells sorted from blood. In nucleotides, the CDR3 is TGTGCCAGCAGCACTTGGGACAGGTCAGGGGCTGACTACACCTTC. It encodes CASSTWDRSGADYTF. Looking up the rest from reference TRBV7-2 and TRBJ1-2 gives the full variable domain: GAGVSQSPSNKVTEKGKDVELRCDPISGHTALYWYRQSLGQGLEFLIYFQGNSAPDKSGLPSDRFSAERTGGSVSTLTIQRTQQEDSAVYLCASSTWDRSGADYTFGSGTRLTVV.